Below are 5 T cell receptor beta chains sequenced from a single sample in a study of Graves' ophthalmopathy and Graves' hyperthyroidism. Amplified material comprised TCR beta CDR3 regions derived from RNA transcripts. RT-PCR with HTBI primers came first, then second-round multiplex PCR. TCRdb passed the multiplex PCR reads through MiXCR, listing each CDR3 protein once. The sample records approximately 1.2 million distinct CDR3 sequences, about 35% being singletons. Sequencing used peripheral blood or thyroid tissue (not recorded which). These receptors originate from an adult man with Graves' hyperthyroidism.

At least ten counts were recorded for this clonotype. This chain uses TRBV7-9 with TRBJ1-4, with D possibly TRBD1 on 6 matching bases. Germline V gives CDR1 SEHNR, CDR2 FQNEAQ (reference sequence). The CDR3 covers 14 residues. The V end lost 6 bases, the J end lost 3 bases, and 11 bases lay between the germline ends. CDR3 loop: CASRPQGANEKLFF. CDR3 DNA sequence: TGTGCCAGCAGACCACAGGGAGCTAATGAAAAACTGTTTTTT.

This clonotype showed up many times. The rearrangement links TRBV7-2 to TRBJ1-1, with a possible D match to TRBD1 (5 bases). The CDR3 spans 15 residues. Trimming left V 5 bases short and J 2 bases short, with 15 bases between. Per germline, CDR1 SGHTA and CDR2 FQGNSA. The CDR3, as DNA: TGTGCCAGCAGCCCAGACTCCCAGGGAAACACTGAAGCTTTCTTT. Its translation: CASSPDSQGNTEAFF.

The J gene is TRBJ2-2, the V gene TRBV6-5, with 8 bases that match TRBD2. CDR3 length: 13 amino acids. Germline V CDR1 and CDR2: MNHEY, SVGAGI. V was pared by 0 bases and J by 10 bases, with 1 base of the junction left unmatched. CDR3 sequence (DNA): TGTGCCAGCAGTTACTCAGCGGGGGAGGAGCTGTTTTTT. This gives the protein CASSYSAGEELFF.

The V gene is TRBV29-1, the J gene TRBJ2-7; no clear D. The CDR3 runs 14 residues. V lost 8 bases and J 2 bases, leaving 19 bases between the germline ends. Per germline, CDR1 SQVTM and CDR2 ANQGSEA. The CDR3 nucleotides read TGCAGCCTTGCTGATCGGACCGAAACCTACGAGCAGTACTTC. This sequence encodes CSLADRTETYEQYF.

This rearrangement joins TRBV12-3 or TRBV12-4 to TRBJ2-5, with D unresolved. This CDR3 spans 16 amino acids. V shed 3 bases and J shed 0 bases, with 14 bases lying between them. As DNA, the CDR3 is TGTGCCAGCAGTTTTAGCCCTGGACGGTACCAAGAGACCCAGTACTTC. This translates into CASSFSPGRYQETQYF.